This entry features one TCR beta chain sequence. What it binds is unknown. This entry belongs to a study of Ad26.COV2.S vaccination and SARS-CoV-2 variants. As to treatment: about 20 received Ad26.COV2.S at low or high dose, single or two shots; five or six received placebo; per-sample allocation not given. All samples were drawn on day 63, counting from the first vaccine or placebo injection. Method: immunoSEQ multiplex PCR; TCRdb's copy keeps in-frame clones and lacks some. The sample lists 430,000 or so clones, about 93% seen once, with 10% to 15% in the top ten. Study results and caveats: Spike-specific responses of CD8+ and CD4+ T cells were reported to display substantial breadth after vaccination.

The sample was peripheral blood, taken in a trial of Ad26.COV2.S vaccine versus placebo. The TCR originated in a person between 18 and 65 years old who received the Ad26.COV2.S COVID-19 vaccine or a placebo.

Here the CDR3 DNA reads TGTGCCAGTGGCAGGGGTTCGGCTGAAGCTTTCTTT. Residues: CASGRGSAEAFF. The chain is built from TRBV19 and TRBJ1-1, with D possibly being TRBD1 (6 bases). This CDR3 is 12 amino acids long. V gave up 8 bases and J gave up 6 bases, with 13 bases separating them. Germline-derived CDR1 and CDR2 are LNHDA and SQIVND (reference sequence).